The rows below give T cell receptor beta chains drawn from one sample of a study of blood T cell repertoires in COVID-19. Assay: immunoSEQ multiplex PCR; the TCRdb copy retains only in-frame clones and omits some. The sample includes 450,000 or so clones, around nine tenths of them seen just once. The specimen sequenced was peripheral blood. The receptors originated from a man in his late teens or twenties with COVID-19, enrolled during active disease. Each CDR3 is given with its conserved first and last residue. A D gene is named only where the DNA matches it firmly. Size tells how often a clone was seen (once, few, many) or the class of an expanded clone, and some rows leave it out.

d_call j_call clone_size v_call cdr3_aa cdr3_nt
- TRBJ2-6 - TRBV11-2 CASSLSDLGSVSGANVLTF TGTGCCAGCAGCTTATCAGACCTCGGGTCGGTCTCTGGGGCCAACGTCCTGACTTTC
- TRBJ1-1 - TRBV7-3 CASSPLTSRGDTEAFF TGTGCCAGCAGCCCCCTTACGTCCCGGGGGGACACTGAAGCTTTCTTT
- TRBJ2-3 - TRBV28 CASSLGGPDTQYF TGTGCCAGCAGTTTGGGGGGGCCAGATACGCAGTATTTT
- TRBJ2-2 - TRBV7-9 CASSLGLGLCTGELFF TGTGCCAGCAGCTTAGGGCTAGGTTTGTGCACCGGGGAGCTGTTTTTT
- TRBJ2-1 once TRBV25-1 CASSDIQATYNEQFF TGTGCCAGCAGTGATATCCAGGCGACCTACAATGAGCAGTTCTTC
- TRBJ1-1 few TRBV23-1 CASSPRQDEAFF TGCGCCAGCAGTCCCCGACAAGATGAGGCTTTCTTT
TRBD1 TRBJ2-1 - TRBV11-2 CASSPPTDRGWGEQFF TGTGCCAGCAGCCCGCCCACGGACAGGGGTTGGGGTGAGCAGTTCTTC
TRBD1 TRBJ1-2 - TRBV10-1 CASSPDRGYGYTF TGCGCCAGCAGTCCCGACAGGGGCTATGGCTACACCTTC
TRBD1 TRBJ1-6 - TRBV6-4 CASSKDRGDNSPLHF TGTGCCAGCAGTAAAGACAGGGGAGATAATTCACCCCTCCACTTT
- TRBJ2-5 - TRBV4-1 CASSQDLGRQETQYF TGCGCCAGCAGCCAAGATCTGGGGAGACAAGAGACCCAGTACTTC
- TRBJ2-1 - TRBV7-9 CASSGERHNEQFF TGTGCCAGCAGCGGGGAGCGGCACAATGAGCAGTTCTTC
- TRBJ2-3 - TRBV15 CATSSGVAGNTDTQYF TGTGCCACCAGCAGTGGGGTGGCAGGGAACACAGATACGCAGTATTTT
- TRBJ1-1 - TRBV5-1 CASSPEHPSNTEAFF TGCGCCAGCAGCCCAGAACATCCTTCGAACACTGAAGCTTTCTTT
- TRBJ1-2 - TRBV29-1 CSAGQEASVYGYTF TGCAGCGCCGGTCAGGAGGCCTCAGTCTATGGCTACACCTTC
TRBD1 TRBJ1-3 - TRBV5-8 CASSTGTVNGNTIYF TGTGCCAGCAGCACCGGGACAGTGAACGGAAACACCATATATTTT
- TRBJ1-2 - TRBV18 CASSPGQTTNYGYTF TGTGCCAGCTCACCAGGGCAGACAACTAACTATGGCTACACCTTC
- TRBJ1-1 - TRBV6-5 CASSPREGTEAFF TGTGCCAGCAGTCCCCGGGAGGGCACTGAAGCTTTCTTT
- TRBJ1-1 once TRBV11-2 CASSPLRDTEAFF TGTGCCAGCAGCCCCCTGAGGGACACTGAAGCTTTCTTT
TRBD1 TRBJ1-2 - TRBV4-1 CASSQTGGRGGYTF TGCGCCAGCAGCCAGACAGGGGGCCGGGGAGGCTACACCTTC
TRBD1 TRBJ1-3 once TRBV6-6 CASSSQQGFSGNTIYF TGTGCCAGCAGTTCTCAACAGGGGTTCTCTGGAAACACCATATATTTT
TRBD2 TRBJ2-1 - TRBV12-5 CASGSSAGGTYNEQFF TGTGCTAGTGGTTCCTCAGCGGGAGGGACCTACAATGAGCAGTTCTTC
TRBD1 TRBJ1-1 - TRBV6-6 CASRTGDANTEAFF TGTGCCAGCAGGACAGGGGATGCGAACACTGAAGCTTTCTTT
TRBD2 TRBJ2-7 - TRBV18 CASSPRLAGSGNEQYF TGTGCCAGCTCACCACGGCTAGCGGGTTCCGGTAACGAGCAGTACTTC
- TRBJ2-3 - TRBV5-1 CASSLPSPDTQYF TGCGCCAGCAGCTTGCCCTCCCCAGATACGCAGTATTTT
TRBD1 TRBJ2-2 - TRBV13 CASLGQGPGELFF TGTGCCAGCTTGGGACAGGGTCCCGGGGAGCTGTTTTTT
- TRBJ1-4 - TRBV28 CASATTNEKLFF TGTGCCAGCGCAACTACTAATGAAAAACTGTTTTTT
- TRBJ1-4 - TRBV27 CASSLRQFEKLFF TGTGCCAGCAGTTTACGACAGTTTGAAAAACTGTTTTTT
- TRBJ2-7 - TRBV20-1 CSASYNEQYF TGCAGTGCTAGTTATAACGAGCAGTACTTC
TRBD2 TRBJ2-1 - TRBV18 CASSPLGGRPNNEQFF TGTGCCAGCTCACCACTGGGCGGGAGGCCGAACAATGAGCAGTTCTTC
- TRBJ1-1 - TRBV24-1 CATSDSATGTGGTEAFF TGTGCCACCAGTGATTCGGCAACAGGGACGGGGGGCACTGAAGCTTTCTTT
TRBD2 TRBJ2-3 - TRBV30 CAWSVSIAGAGDTQYF TGTGCCTGGAGTGTATCTATAGCGGGAGCTGGGGATACGCAGTATTTT
- TRBJ2-2 - TRBV4-1 CASSQPAGELFF TGCGCCAGCAGCCAACCTGCCGGGGAGCTGTTTTTT
- TRBJ1-4 - TRBV19 CASSTTISGEKLFF TGTGCCAGTAGTACGACAATCTCCGGTGAAAAACTGTTTTTT
TRBD1 TRBJ1-6 - TRBV3-1/TRBV3-2 CASSQGQSNSPLHF TGTGCCAGCAGCCAGGGACAGTCTAATTCACCCCTCCACTTT
TRBD1 TRBJ1-1 - TRBV9 CASSVEGQGATEAFF TGTGCCAGCAGCGTAGAAGGACAGGGGGCGACTGAAGCTTTCTTT
- TRBJ2-1 - TRBV5-4 CASSLVGANNEQFF TGTGCCAGCAGCTTGGTCGGTGCGAACAATGAGCAGTTCTTC
- TRBJ1-6 - TRBV18 CASSPRPAGTRSSYNSPLHF TGTGCCAGCTCACCCCGACCCGCGGGGACGCGTAGCTCCTATAATTCACCCCTCCACTTT
TRBD2 TRBJ2-7 - TRBV4-1 CASSQAGGASYEQYF TGCGCCAGCAGCCAAGCGGGAGGTGCCTCCTACGAGCAGTACTTC
TRBD1 TRBJ2-5 - TRBV19 CASSRDRTGGWRETQYF TGTGCCAGTAGTAGGGATCGGACAGGGGGGTGGAGAGAGACCCAGTACTTC
TRBD1 TRBJ1-1 - TRBV7-2 CASSSQGLGGTEAFF TGTGCCAGCAGCTCACAGGGGTTGGGGGGTACTGAAGCTTTCTTT
- TRBJ1-1 - TRBV18 CASSPILGDTEAFF TGTGCCAGCTCACCTATTCTAGGGGACACTGAAGCTTTCTTT
- TRBJ2-7 few TRBV11-2 CASSSPRGLREQYF TGTGCCAGCAGCTCCCCCAGGGGCCTGCGGGAGCAGTACTTC
- TRBJ1-1 - TRBV6-5 CASSYNRHMNTEAFF TGTGCCAGCAGTTATAATCGACATATGAACACTGAAGCTTTCTTT
TRBD2 TRBJ2-1 - TRBV11-3 CASSSISGTSSYNEQFF TGTGCCAGCAGCTCCATCTCCGGGACTAGTTCCTACAATGAGCAGTTCTTC
- TRBJ2-1 - TRBV11-3 CASSLDQGAGEQFF TGTGCCAGCAGCTTAGATCAGGGAGCGGGTGAGCAGTTCTTC
TRBD1 TRBJ2-7 - TRBV29-1 CSVGQGYTYEQYF TGCAGCGTTGGACAGGGGTATACCTACGAGCAGTACTTC
- TRBJ1-2 - TRBV9 CASSVETGPIGYTF TGTGCCAGCAGCGTAGAAACAGGTCCTATTGGCTACACCTTC